A single sample is the source of the 20 T cell receptor beta chains below, sequenced in a study of T cells in Graves' hyperthyroidism and ophthalmopathy. Amplification targeted TCR beta CDR3 regions from RNA transcripts. With the HTBI primer set, the TCR CDR3 went through a first round of RT-PCR. TCRdb re-called the multiplex PCR reads with MiXCR, one entry per CDR3 protein. Of roughly 700,000 distinct CDR3 sequences listed, about 18% are singletons. The specimen was blood. These receptors were obtained from a man aged 45 to 65 with Graves' hyperthyroidism.

This clonotype has at least ten counts. The rearrangement links TRBV28 to TRBJ1-4, with D perhaps TRBD1 (6 bases). CDR3 length: 14 amino acids. Germline V gene data show CDR1 as MDHEN and CDR2 as SYDVKM. V lost 5 bases to trimming and J lost 4 bases, with 11 bases between them. CDR3 bases: TGTGCCAGCAGTAGGACAGTTCGTAATGAAAAACTGTTTTTT. Translating it yields CASSRTVRNEKLFF.

This clonotype occurred a few times. The rearrangement uses TRBV10-1 and TRBJ2-1; 8 nucleotides line up with TRBD1. Trimming took 6 bases from V and 6 from J; bases not matched to a gene: 10. Germline CDR1 is WNHNN and CDR2 is SYGVQD (reference sequence). This CDR3 region has 15 residues. The DNA for the CDR3 is TGCGCCAGCAGACCCTACAGGGGGTCAGGCAATGAGCAGTTCTTC. It translates to CASRPYRGSGNEQFF.

This clonotype was seen at least ten times. The V and J genes are TRBV12-3 or TRBV12-4 and TRBJ1-1; no firm D call. This CDR3 has 14 amino acids. Deletions cut 2 bases from V and 3 bases from J, with 10 bases between. DNA for the CDR3: TGTGCCAGCAGTTTAACTGGGGTCGACACTGAAGCTTTCTTT. Translated, it gives CASSLTGVDTEAFF.

This clonotype was recorded a few times. This chain joins TRBV9 and TRBJ1-1; the match to TRBD1 covers 9 bases. This CDR3 spans 14 amino acids. Germline CDR1 SGDLS, CDR2 YYNGEE. Unmatched junction bases numbered 4, after V lost 2 bases and J lost 5 bases. CDR3 sequence reads: CASSVGQGKTEAFF. CDR3 in DNA: TGTGCCAGCAGCGTCGGACAGGGGAAAACTGAAGCTTTCTTT.

This clonotype has just a few counts. This sequence joins TRBV20-1 and TRBJ2-1; no definite D call. V was pared by 6 bases and J by 0 bases, with 15 bases between. CDR3 length: 15 residues. The germline V gene has CDR1 DFQATT and CDR2 SNEGSKA (reference sequence). The CDR3 region is CSALDFRSSYNEQFF. The CDR3 DNA is TGCAGTGCCCTCGACTTCCGAAGCTCCTACAATGAGCAGTTCTTC.

The V gene is TRBV3-1, the J gene TRBJ2-3, with TRBD2 matching 9 bases. From germline, CDR1 is LGHDT and CDR2 YNNKEL (reference sequence). V lost 4 bases, J lost 8 bases, and 10 bases stayed unmatched. The CDR3 totals 15 residues. CDR3 in DNA: TGTGCCAGCAGCCCGGCTAGCGGGAAATTGGGTACGCAGTATTTT. This sequence encodes CASSPASGKLGTQYF.

Many counts were recorded for this clonotype. V usage is TRBV5-1 and J usage is TRBJ1-1; 7 bases align to TRBD1. The CDR3 sequence is 14 residues long. Germline-derived CDR1 and CDR2 are SGHRS and YFSETQ. V trimming: 7 bases; J trimming: 2 bases; junction bases outside the gene matches: 8. In nucleotides, the CDR3 is TGCGCCAGCTCGCCGAACAGGGGCAACACTGAAGCTTTCTTT. It codes for CASSPNRGNTEAFF.

This clonotype was seen more than once but under ten times. The chain recombines TRBV13 with TRBJ2-3; perhaps D is TRBD1 or TRBD2 (6 bases each). The CDR3 length is 13 residues. The germline gives CDR1 PRHDT, CDR2 FYEKMQ (reference sequence). The ends were cut back, 6 bases at V and 6 bases at J, with 13 bases in the middle. CDR3 in amino acids: CASSQTRGDTQYF. CDR3 sequence (DNA): TGTGCCAGCAGTCAGACTAGGGGGGATACGCAGTATTTT.

The table lists this clonotype with many counts. J is TRBJ2-1 and V is TRBV12-3 or TRBV12-4, with 8 bases lining up with TRBD2. Germline trimming cut 5 bases from V and 13 bases from J; bases unmatched to any gene: 7. The CDR3 runs to 12 residues. The CDR3 region has the DNA TGTGCCAGCAGTGGAGCGGGAGACCTTCAGTTCTTC. Protein: CASSGAGDLQFF.

This clonotype was seen a handful of times. V is TRBV6-1 and J is TRBJ1-4, with 8 bases lining up with TRBD1. Germline assignment: CDR1 MNHNS and CDR2 SASEGT. The CDR3 has 14 residues. J was trimmed by 6 bases and V by 6 bases; bases with no gene match: 6. The CDR3 loop reads CASRTGGTDEKLFF. The CDR3 region has the DNA TGTGCCAGCAGAACAGGGGGTACGGATGAAAAACTGTTTTTT.

About this clonotype: The junction differs from germline at one of its ends, possibly a read error. The chain links TRBV10-3 to TRBJ2-3; 8 nucleotides align to TRBD2. CDR1 and CDR2 (germline): ENHRY, SYGVKD. The CDR3 length is 19 residues. This CDR3 is CAISELWTSSTSRTDTQCF. CDR3 DNA sequence: TGTGCCATCAGTGAGTTATGGACTAGCTCCACCTCCCGCACAGATACGCAGTGTTTT.

The V call is TRBV19, the J call TRBJ1-5; a weak D match, TRBD1 (5 bases). V lost 4 bases and J 4 bases, leaving 8 bases between the germline ends. CDR3 length equals 13 residues. Germline V lookup: CDR1 LNHDA, CDR2 SQIVND (reference sequence). Here the CDR3 reads CASSTQENQPQHF. DNA for the CDR3: TGTGCCAGTAGTACACAGGAGAATCAGCCCCAGCATTTT.

Many counts were recorded for this clonotype. The rearrangement uses TRBV30 and TRBJ1-5; tentative D call: TRBD1 (6 bases). Trimming took off 2 bases at V and 4 bases at J, with 12 bases between the two ends. The CDR3 extends over 14 amino acids. Germline assignment: CDR1 GTSNPN and CDR2 SVGIG (reference sequence). The chain's CDR3 is CAWSTTGGNQPQHF. The CDR3, as DNA: TGTGCCTGGAGTACGACAGGTGGGAATCAGCCCCAGCATTTT.

There are a few counts of this clonotype. The rearrangement uses TRBV7-8 and TRBJ2-3; unclear D gene. The CDR3 has 14 residues. The V end was cut by 3 bases, the J end by 6 bases, with 13 bases between. Germline CDR1 is SGHVS and CDR2 is FQNEAQ. The CDR3 DNA reads as TGTGCCAGCAGCTTGCACTTAAACTCGGATACGCAGTATTTT. It is translated as CASSLHLNSDTQYF.

This chain connects TRBV6-5 to TRBJ1-1; 7 positions match TRBD1. The CDR3 extends over 14 amino acids. The ends lost 5 bases at V and 10 bases at J; junction bases unmatched: 13. The V gene's germline CDR1 is MNHEY and CDR2 SVGAGI. CDR3: CASSHGDSSDGAFF. The CDR3, as DNA: TGTGCCAGCAGTCACGGGGACAGCTCCGATGGAGCTTTCTTT.

The V call is TRBV19, the J call TRBJ1-1; TRBD1 agrees at 10 bases. CDR1 is LNHDA and CDR2 is SQIVND in the germline V gene (reference sequence). This CDR3 comprises 14 residues. J was trimmed by 7 bases and V by 6 bases; bases with no gene match: 8. CDR3 bases: TGTGCCAGTAGGACAGGGGGCGGTTACAGTGAAGCTTTCTTT. Translating gives CASRTGGGYSEAFF. The whole variable domain, remainder taken from reference TRBV19 and TRBJ1-1, is DGGITQSPKYLFRKEGQNVTLSCEQNLNHDAMYWYRQDPGQGLRLIYYSQIVNDFQKGDIAEGYSVSREKKESFPLTVTSAQKNPTAFYLCASRTGGGYSEAFFGQGTRLTVV.

V usage is TRBV4-2 and J usage is TRBJ2-3; D may be TRBD1 or TRBD2 (6 bases each). V lost 0 bases and J lost 5, with 12 bases in between. The CDR3 runs 15 residues. Germline V CDR1 and CDR2: LGHNA, YNFKEQ. DNA for the CDR3: TGTGCCAGCAGCCAAGAAGGGGGACTGGGAGATACGCAGTATTTT. Translating gives CASSQEGGLGDTQYF.

This clonotype occurred a few times. The chain recombines TRBV29-1 with TRBJ1-1; D ambiguous. Germline V gives CDR1 SQVTM, CDR2 ANQGSEA. Trimming took 5 bases from V and 1 from J, leaving 14 bases between them. The CDR3 contains 14 residues. CDR3 sequence reads: CSVPKGIWNTEAFF. CDR3 bases: TGCAGCGTTCCAAAAGGGATCTGGAACACTGAAGCTTTCTTT.

This clonotype has ten or more counts. The chain is built from TRBV28 and TRBJ2-7; 9 bases are a match to TRBD1. V was pared by 6 bases and J by 3 bases, with 9 bases of the junction left unmatched. This CDR3 has 15 amino acids. Germline V gene data show CDR1 as MDHEN and CDR2 as SYDVKM. The CDR3 is CASRPGTGIFYEQYF. The CDR3 bases are TGTGCCAGCAGACCCGGGACAGGGATTTTCTACGAGCAGTACTTC. The entire variable domain, with the rest obtained from reference TRBV28 and TRBJ2-7, is as follows: DVKVTQSSRYLVKRTGEKVFLECVQDMDHENMFWYRQDPGLGLRLIYFSYDVKMKEKGDIPEGYSVSREKKERFSLILESASTNQTSMYLCASRPGTGIFYEQYFGPGTRLTVT.

This clonotype was counted a few times. CDR3 coding DNA: TGTGCCAGCAGCTTAGAGGGGACAGTCGGGGCCAACGTCCTGACTTTC. Translating it yields CASSLEGTVGANVLTF. The chain uses TRBV7-2 and TRBJ2-6; 7 nucleotides match TRBD1. This CDR3 is 16 amino acids long. CDR1 is SGHTA and CDR2 is FQGNSA in the germline V gene. V dropped 1 base and J dropped 4; count of bases not matched to a gene: 4. The variable domain in full, completed from reference TRBV7-2 and TRBJ2-6, reads GAGVSQSPSNKVTEKGKDVELRCDPISGHTALYWYRQSLGQGLEFLIYFQGNSAPDKSGLPSDRFSAERTGGSVSTLTIQRTQQEDSAVYLCASSLEGTVGANVLTFGAGSRLTVL.